The present T cell receptor (beta chain) was sequenced within a study of CD8 T cells in ankylosing spondylitis. One entry per CDR3 protein results from TCRdb running MiXCR on the 5' RACE reads. Counted here are more than 150,000 distinct CDR3 sequences, around 13% occurring once; the ten biggest clones make up 16%. Sequencing was carried out using blood, either unsorted or a sorted T cell fraction (not recorded which). The receptor's source is a male donor with ankylosing spondylitis or in good health (not recorded which).

Here the CDR3 DNA reads TGTGCCAGCAGCGTAGACGGAGGGGCCAACGTCCTGACTTTC. This translates into CASSVDGGANVLTF. The chain carries TRBV9 and TRBJ2-6; D uncertain. V shed 0 bases and J shed 4 bases, with 5 bases lying between them. This CDR3 contains 14 residues. CDR1 and CDR2 (germline): SGDLS, YYNGEE.